The source of this TCR beta chain is a study of early T cells in non-severe SARS-CoV-2 infection. V was pared by 4 bases and J by 2 bases, with 12 bases between. CDR1 SQVTM and CDR2 ANQGSEA come from the germline V gene. The CDR3 totals 14 residues. This clonotype was found a few times. Unique molecular identifier tags were affixed to discrete cDNA molecules. TCRdb reanalysed the 5' RACE reads using MiXCR and keeps one entry per CDR3 protein. Here the sample spans tens of thousands of distinct CDR3 sequences, around 13% being singletons. This TCR was recovered from an adult who was a healthcare worker with PCR-confirmed SARS-CoV-2 infection or an uninfected control (not recorded which). Sequencing was done on a sample of whole blood. The V gene is TRBV29-1, the J gene TRBJ2-1, with no clear D. The DNA for the CDR3 is TGCAGCGTTGTATTGGACCAGCCCTACAATGAGCAGTTCTTC. Amino acids: CSVVLDQPYNEQFF.